These 3 T cell receptor beta chains originate from one sample sequenced in a study of CD8 T cells in Susac syndrome. RNA, at about 0.45 to 1 ug, was reverse transcribed with random hexamers. TCRdb passed the immunoSEQ multiplex PCR reads through MiXCR, listing each CDR3 protein once. The sample holds about 140,000 distinct CDR3 sequences, around 95% seen once. Sequenced material: CD4+ T cells from PBMCs. These receptors came from a human donor with Susac syndrome.

This clonotype was observed once. The chain is built from TRBV15 and TRBJ1-5, with D perhaps TRBD1 (5 bases). CDR3 length: 12 residues. CDR1 and CDR2 from the germline V gene are LNHNV and YYDKDF (reference sequence). V lost 3 bases and J 9 bases, leaving 9 bases between the germline ends. This CDR3 reads CATSRWGSPQHF. CDR3 in DNA: TGTGCCACCAGCAGGTGGGGGTCGCCCCAGCATTTT. Looking up the rest from reference TRBV15 and TRBJ1-5 gives the full variable domain: DAMVIQNPRYQVTQFGKPVTLSCSQTLNHNVMYWYQQKSSQAPKLLFHYYDKDFNNEADTPDNFQSRRPNTSFCFLDIRSPGLGDTAMYLCATSRWGSPQHFGDGTRLSIL.

This sequence joins TRBV29-1 and TRBJ2-1; D is uncertain. With 2 bases removed from V and 6 bases from J, the gap between germline ends came to 5 bases. The CDR3 is made up of 11 amino acids. Germline V gene lookup returns CDR1 SQVTM and CDR2 ANQGSEA. This chain's CDR3 is CSVERVNEQFF. As DNA, the CDR3 is TGCAGCGTTGAACGTGTCAATGAGCAGTTCTTC.

The V call is TRBV6-6, the J call TRBJ1-1; unclear D gene. V was pared by 6 bases and J by 4 bases, with 12 bases between. This CDR3 spans 13 amino acids. The germline V gene has CDR1 MNHNY and CDR2 SVGAGI (reference sequence). The CDR3 region is CASSQVEGTEAFF. Written as DNA, the CDR3 is TGTGCCAGCAGCCAGGTCGAAGGCACTGAAGCTTTCTTT.